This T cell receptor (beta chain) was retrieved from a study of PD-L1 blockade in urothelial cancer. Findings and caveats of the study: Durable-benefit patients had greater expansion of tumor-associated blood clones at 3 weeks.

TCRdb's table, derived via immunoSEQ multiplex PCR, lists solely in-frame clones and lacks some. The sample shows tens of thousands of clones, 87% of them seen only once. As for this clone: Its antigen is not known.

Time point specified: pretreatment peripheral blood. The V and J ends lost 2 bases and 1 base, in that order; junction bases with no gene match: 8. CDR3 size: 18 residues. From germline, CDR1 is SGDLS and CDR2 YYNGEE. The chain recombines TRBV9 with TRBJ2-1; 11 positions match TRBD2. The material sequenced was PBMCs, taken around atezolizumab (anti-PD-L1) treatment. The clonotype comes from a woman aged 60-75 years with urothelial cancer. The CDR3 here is CASSVRLAGKQSYNEQFF. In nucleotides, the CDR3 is TGTGCCAGCAGCGTCCGACTAGCGGGAAAGCAGTCCTACAATGAGCAGTTCTTC.